A selection of T cell receptor beta chains follows, all from one sample in a study of cytomegalovirus exposure and HLA in healthy donors. Generated by immunoSEQ multiplex PCR, the TCRdb table keeps only in-frame clones and is missing some. In total, the table holds around 40,000 clones. The sequencing input was PBMCs. The source is a man aged 35-49 years in good health and CMV-seropositive. Each CDR3 is given with its conserved first and last residue. The D gene is left open where the match is weak.

>TRBV14|15|TRBD1|TRBJ2-7
TGTGCCAGCAGCCATCGGACAGGCCGCCCCTACGAGCAGTACTTC
CASSHRTGRPYEQYF
>TRBV7-9|14|TRBD1|TRBJ1-2
TGTGCCAGCAGCTCCCGGGACAGAACCTATGGCTACACCTTC
CASSSRDRTYGYTF
>TRBV10-3|14|TRBD1|TRBJ2-7
TGTGCCGCCGGGACAGAAAGAGATAAGGTCGAGCAGTACTTC
CAAGTERDKVEQYF
>TRBV10-3|13|-|TRBJ2-7
TGTGCCATCAGTCGACTGGTACAGGACGAGCAGTACTTC
CAISRLVQDEQYF
>TRBV9|20|TRBD2|TRBJ2-2
TGTGCCAGCAGCCCCGGGGGGGGACTAGCGGGAGTAAAGTACACCGGGGAGCTGTTTTTT
CASSPGGGLAGVKYTGELFF
>TRBV7-9|15|-|TRBJ1-1
TGTGCCAGCAGCCCTCGAGGGTCCCAGGCTAATGAAGCTTTCTTT
CASSPRGSQANEAFF
>TRBV14|17|TRBD2|TRBJ2-7
TGTGCCAGCAGCCACCCGCGCTCGGGGGGGGGCGGCTACGAGCAGTACTTC
CASSHPRSGGGGYEQYF
>TRBV19|14|TRBD2|TRBJ2-3
TGTGCCAGTAAAGCTAGCGGGATCGCAGATACGCAGTATTTT
CASKASGIADTQYF
>TRBV10-3|16|-|TRBJ1-4
TGTGCCATGAGTGAAAGCGTGGATTTAACTAATGAAAAACTGTTTTTT
CAMSESVDLTNEKLFF
>TRBV7-2|17|TRBD1|TRBJ2-2
TGTGCCAGCAGACGAGCCGGGACAGGGGGGCCGGACGGGGAGCTGTTTTTT
CASRRAGTGGPDGELFF
>TRBV28|13|-|TRBJ2-7
TGTGCCAGCAGTTTCCCCGCGAGGGACGAGCAGTACTTC
CASSFPARDEQYF
>TRBV5-8|16|TRBD1|TRBJ2-1
TGTGCCAGCAGATTGGCCGGGGACAGGGCAAACAATGAGCAGTTCTTC
CASRLAGDRANNEQFF
>TRBV7-2|16|-|TRBJ2-5
TGTGCCAGCAGCCAGAGCGCCGCGGGGGCCGCGGAGACCCAGTACTTC
CASSQSAAGAAETQYF
>TRBV30|13|-|TRBJ2-5
TGTGCCTGGAGTGTAGGGGCAGGGGAGACCCAGTACTTC
CAWSVGAGETQYF
>TRBV11-3|13|-|TRBJ2-7
TGTGCCAGCAGCTGGTCCGGGGGCTACGAGCAGTACTTC
CASSWSGGYEQYF
>TRBV27|13|-|TRBJ2-3
TGTGCCAGCAGTCGGGGGACAGCAGATACGCAGTATTTT
CASSRGTADTQYF
>TRBV5-6|15|TRBD1|TRBJ2-2
TGTGCCAGCAGCAGACAGGGGCGGAACACCGGGGAGCTGTTTTTT
CASSRQGRNTGELFF
>TRBV7-6|13|-|TRBJ1-5
TGTGCCAGCAGCGCCGACATAAGGCAGCCCCAGCATTTT
CASSADIRQPQHF
>TRBV6-5|14|TRBD2|TRBJ2-7
TGTGCCAGCAGTTCCCCGGGGGGATCCTACGAGCAGTACTTC
CASSSPGGSYEQYF
>TRBV18|13|-|TRBJ1-1
TGTGCCAGCTCACCGTCGGGGAACACTGAAGCTTTCTTT
CASSPSGNTEAFF
>TRBV25-1|13|-|TRBJ2-7
TGTGCCAGCAGCTGGGGAGTGACCTACGAGCAGTACTTC
CASSWGVTYEQYF
>TRBV27|19|TRBD2|TRBJ2-7
TGTGCCAGCAGTTTTTGGACTAGCGGGAGAGAGGGTGGCTCCTACGAGCAGTACTTC
CASSFWTSGREGGSYEQYF
>TRBV4-1|16|TRBD2|TRBJ2-7
TGCGCCAGCAGCCAGGGGGGCGGGAGGGGCTCCTACGAGCAGTACTTC
CASSQGGGRGSYEQYF
>TRBV6-1|13|-|TRBJ2-1
TGTGCCAGCAAGATAACCCAGAACAATGAGCAGTTCTTC
CASKITQNNEQFF
>TRBV30|13|TRBD2|TRBJ2-7
TGTGCCTGGGATTTAGCGGGAGCGGGCGAGCAGTACTTC
CAWDLAGAGEQYF
>TRBV6-5|14|-|TRBJ2-2
TGTGCCAGCAGTTACTCGACAGTCACCGGGGAGCTGTTTTTT
CASSYSTVTGELFF
>TRBV27|14|TRBD2|TRBJ2-7
TGTGCCAGCGGCTCCGGGACTAGCGGCTACGAGCAGTACTTC
CASGSGTSGYEQYF
>TRBV6-1|12|-|TRBJ1-3
TGTGCCAGCAGTATCCAGGGAAACACCATATATTTT
CASSIQGNTIYF